This TCR beta chain was retrieved from a study of shared clonotypes between healthy human individuals. Sequencing used immunoSEQ multiplex PCR; TCRdb keeps in-frame clones, though not all of them. The table records about 680,000 clones, around 90% of them present only once. The ends were cut back, 0 bases at V and 5 bases at J, with 13 bases in the middle. Germline CDR1 reads SEHNR; CDR2 reads FQNEAQ (reference sequence). CDR3 length: 15 residues. CD8 cells regarded as naive lacked CD45RO, were positively chosen for CCR7, and omitted terminally differentiated effector memory CD45RA+ cells. There were only Caucasian adults among the donors, and all lived in Nashville, Tennessee.

The TCR comes from a man aged 25-45 years in good health. The rearrangement uses TRBV7-9 and TRBJ1-1; tentatively, D is TRBD1 (5 bases). Sequenced input: naive CD8+ T cells sorted from blood. The CDR3 here is CASSLAKEGMTEAFF. The CDR3, as DNA: TGTGCCAGCAGCTTAGCTAAAGAGGGGATGACTGAAGCTTTCTTT.